This T cell receptor beta chain originates from a study of blood T cells in healthy people across ages. Study results and caveats: Bulk PBMC profiling left naive and antigen-experienced comparisons inconclusive.

This clonotype was picked up a small number of times. The antigen remains unidentified. This CDR3 is 13 amino acids long. Aged roughly 6 to 95, donors were systemically healthy Caucasians from Russia. Isolation per sample recovered at least 6.5 million PBMCs. Combining a sample-barcoded 5' primer with a J-beta primer mix, a second PCR ran for about 7 to 11 cycles. MiXCR, run by TCRdb on the 5' RACE reads, gives a single entry per CDR3 protein. The data hold some 850,000 distinct CDR3 sequences, with about a quarter observed a single time. These same data were also listed under a study on T cells of mothers and their children. That study adds: Samples came from three healthy Caucasian mothers and their six children.

This chain uses TRBV12-3 or TRBV12-4 with TRBJ2-1; D might be TRBD2 (5 bases). Judging by the DNA end, TRBJ2-5 fits better; the J call may be wrong. This clonotype was sampled from a boy younger than 18 in good health. Sequencing was carried out using blood. This CDR3 reads CASSFAGAQTQYF. The CDR3 region has the DNA TGTGCCAGCAGTTTTGCGGGCGCCCAGACCCAGTACTTC.